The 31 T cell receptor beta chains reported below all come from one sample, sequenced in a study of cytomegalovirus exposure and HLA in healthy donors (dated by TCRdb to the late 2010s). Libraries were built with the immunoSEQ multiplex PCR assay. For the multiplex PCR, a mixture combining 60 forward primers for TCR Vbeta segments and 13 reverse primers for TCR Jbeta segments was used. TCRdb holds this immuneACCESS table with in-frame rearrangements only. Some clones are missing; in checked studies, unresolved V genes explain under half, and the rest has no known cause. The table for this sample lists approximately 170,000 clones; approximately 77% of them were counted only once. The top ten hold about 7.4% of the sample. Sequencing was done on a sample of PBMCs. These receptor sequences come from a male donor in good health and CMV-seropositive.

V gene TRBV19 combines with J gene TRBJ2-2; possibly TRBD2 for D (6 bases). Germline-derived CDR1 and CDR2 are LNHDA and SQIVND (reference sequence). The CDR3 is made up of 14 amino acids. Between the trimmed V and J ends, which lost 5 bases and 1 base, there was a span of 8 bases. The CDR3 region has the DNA TGTGCCAGTAGTCCCGGGGGGAACACCGGGGAGCTGTTTTTT. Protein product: CASSPGGNTGELFF.

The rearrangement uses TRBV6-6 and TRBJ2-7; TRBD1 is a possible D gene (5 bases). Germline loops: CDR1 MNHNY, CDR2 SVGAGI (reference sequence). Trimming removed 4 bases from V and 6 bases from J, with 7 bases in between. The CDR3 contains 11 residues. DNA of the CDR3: TGTGCCAGCAGTTGGGGCCCCGAGCAGTACTTC. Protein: CASSWGPEQYF.

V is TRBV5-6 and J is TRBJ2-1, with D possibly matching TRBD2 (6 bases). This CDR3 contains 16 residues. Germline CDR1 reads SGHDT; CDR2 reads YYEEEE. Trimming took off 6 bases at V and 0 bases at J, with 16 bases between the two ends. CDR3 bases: TGTGCCAGCACCATTACGGGACTCTTCTCCTACAATGAGCAGTTCTTC. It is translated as CASTITGLFSYNEQFF. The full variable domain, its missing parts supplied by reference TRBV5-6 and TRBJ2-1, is DAGVTQSPTHLIKTRGQQVTLRCSPKSGHDTVSWYQQALGQGPQFIFQYYEEEERQRGNFPDRFSGHQFPNYSSELNVNALLLGDSALYLCASTITGLFSYNEQFFGPGTRLTVL.

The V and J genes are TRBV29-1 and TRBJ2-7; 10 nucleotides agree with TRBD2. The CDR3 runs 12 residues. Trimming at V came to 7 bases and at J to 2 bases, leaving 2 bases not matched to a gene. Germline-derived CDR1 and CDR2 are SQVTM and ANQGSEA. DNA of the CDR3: TGCAGCGCCCTAGCGGGGGCCTACGAGCAGTACTTC. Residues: CSALAGAYEQYF.

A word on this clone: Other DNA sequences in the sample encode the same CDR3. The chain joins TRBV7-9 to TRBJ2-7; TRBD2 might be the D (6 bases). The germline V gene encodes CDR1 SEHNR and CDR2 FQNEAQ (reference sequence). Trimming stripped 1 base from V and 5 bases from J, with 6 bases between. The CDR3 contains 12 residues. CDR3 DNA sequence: TGTGCCAGCAGCTTAGGGGGGGACGAGCAGTACTTC. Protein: CASSLGGDEQYF.

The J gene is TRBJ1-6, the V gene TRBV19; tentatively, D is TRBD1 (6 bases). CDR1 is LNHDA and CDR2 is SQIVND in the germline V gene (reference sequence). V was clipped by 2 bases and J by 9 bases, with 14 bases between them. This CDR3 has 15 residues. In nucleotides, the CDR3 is TGTGCCAGTAGTATAAGCGGGGGCTCGGGTTCACCCCTCCACTTT. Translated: CASSISGGSGSPLHF.

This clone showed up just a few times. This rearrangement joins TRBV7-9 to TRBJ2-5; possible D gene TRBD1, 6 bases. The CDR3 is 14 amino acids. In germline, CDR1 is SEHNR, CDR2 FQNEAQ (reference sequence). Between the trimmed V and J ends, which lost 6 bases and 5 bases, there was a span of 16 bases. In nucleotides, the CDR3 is TGTGCCAGCAGTCCCCTATGGGGGCGGGAGACCCAGTACTTC. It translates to CASSPLWGRETQYF.

The CDR3 sequence: CASSFTGYGNEQFF. CDR3 DNA: TGTGCCAGCAGCTTCACAGGGTACGGCAATGAGCAGTTCTTC. The chain couples TRBV7-9 to TRBJ2-1; TRBD1 is a possible D gene (6 bases). Germline V gene data show CDR1 as SEHNR and CDR2 as FQNEAQ (reference sequence). This CDR3 has 14 amino acids. V lost 3 bases and J lost 6, with 12 bases in between.

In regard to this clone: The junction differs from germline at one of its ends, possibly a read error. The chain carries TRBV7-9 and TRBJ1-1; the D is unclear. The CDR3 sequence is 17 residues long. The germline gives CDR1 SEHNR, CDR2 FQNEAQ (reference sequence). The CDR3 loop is CSSSDNTARPMNTEAFF. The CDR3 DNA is TGTTCCAGCAGCGACAATACGGCCCGTCCCATGAACACTGAAGCTTTCTTT.

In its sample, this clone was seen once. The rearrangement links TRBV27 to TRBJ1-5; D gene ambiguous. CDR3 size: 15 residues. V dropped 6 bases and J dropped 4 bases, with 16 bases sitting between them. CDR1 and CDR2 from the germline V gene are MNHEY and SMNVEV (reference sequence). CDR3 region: CASSLIGERNQPQHF. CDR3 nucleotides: TGTGCCAGCAGCCTCATCGGTGAACGAAATCAGCCCCAGCATTTT.

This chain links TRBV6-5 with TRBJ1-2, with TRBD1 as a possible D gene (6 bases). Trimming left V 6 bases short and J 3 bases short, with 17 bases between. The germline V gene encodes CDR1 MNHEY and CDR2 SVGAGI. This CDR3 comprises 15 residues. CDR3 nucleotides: TGTGCCAGCAGACCACCCGGGACAAGTCACTATGGCTACACCTTC. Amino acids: CASRPPGTSHYGYTF.

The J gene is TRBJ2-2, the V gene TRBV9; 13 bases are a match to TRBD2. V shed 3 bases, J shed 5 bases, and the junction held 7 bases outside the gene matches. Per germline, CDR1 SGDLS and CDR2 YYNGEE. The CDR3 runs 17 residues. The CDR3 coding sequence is TGTGCCAGCAGCGCTTCTATACTAGCGGGGGGGACCGGGGAGCTGTTTTTT. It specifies CASSASILAGGTGELFF.

In nucleotides, the CDR3 is TGTGCCAGCAGCTCAATACAGCTTCTTACCTACGAGCAGTACTTC. Protein sequence: CASSSIQLLTYEQYF. The rearrangement uses TRBV11-2 and TRBJ2-7; no reliable D call. Trimming pared 4 bases from V and 2 bases from J, leaving 15 bases between. Germline values: CDR1 SGHAT, CDR2 FQNNGV. The CDR3 contains 15 residues.

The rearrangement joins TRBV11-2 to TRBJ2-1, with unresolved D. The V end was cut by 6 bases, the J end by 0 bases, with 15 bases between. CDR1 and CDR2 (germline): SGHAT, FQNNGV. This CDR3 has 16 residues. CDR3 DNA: TGTGCCAGCAGTTTCGCCGCCATGAGCTCCTACAATGAGCAGTTCTTC. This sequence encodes CASSFAAMSSYNEQFF.

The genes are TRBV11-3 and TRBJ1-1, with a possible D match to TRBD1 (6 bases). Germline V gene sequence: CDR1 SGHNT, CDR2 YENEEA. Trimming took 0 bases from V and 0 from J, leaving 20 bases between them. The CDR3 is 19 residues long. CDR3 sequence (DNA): TGTGCCAGCAGCTTAGATTCCGTACCGGGACAACTTTTGAACACTGAAGCTTTCTTT. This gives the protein CASSLDSVPGQLLNTEAFF. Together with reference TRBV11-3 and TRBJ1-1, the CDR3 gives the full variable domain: EAGVVQSPRYKIIEKKQPVAFWCNPISGHNTLYWYLQNLGQGPELLIRYENEEAVDDSQLPKDRFSAERLKGVDSTLKIQPAELGDSAVYLCASSLDSVPGQLLNTEAFFGQGTRLTVV.

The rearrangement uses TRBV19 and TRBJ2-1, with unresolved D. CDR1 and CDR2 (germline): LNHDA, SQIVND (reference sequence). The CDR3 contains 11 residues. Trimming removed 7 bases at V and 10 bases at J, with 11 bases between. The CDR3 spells CASTYAREQFF. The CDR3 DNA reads TGTGCCAGTACCTACGCTCGGGAGCAGTTCTTC.

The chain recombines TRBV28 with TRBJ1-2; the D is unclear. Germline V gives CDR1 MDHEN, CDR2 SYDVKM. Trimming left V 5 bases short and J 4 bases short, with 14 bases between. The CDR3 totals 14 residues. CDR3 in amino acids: CASSRLPEIYGYTF. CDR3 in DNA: TGTGCCAGCAGTAGATTACCAGAAATCTATGGCTACACCTTC.

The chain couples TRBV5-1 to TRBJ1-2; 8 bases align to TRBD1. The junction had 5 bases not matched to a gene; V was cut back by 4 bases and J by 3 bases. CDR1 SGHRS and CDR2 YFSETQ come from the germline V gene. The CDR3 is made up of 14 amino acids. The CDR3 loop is CASSETGVDYGYTF. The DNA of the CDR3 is TGCGCCAGCAGCGAGACAGGGGTCGACTATGGCTACACCTTC.

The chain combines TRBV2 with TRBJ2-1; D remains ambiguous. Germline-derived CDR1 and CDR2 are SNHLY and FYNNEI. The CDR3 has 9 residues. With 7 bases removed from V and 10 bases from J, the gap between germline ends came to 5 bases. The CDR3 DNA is TGTGCCAGCAAGAGGGAGCAGTTCTTC. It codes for CASKREQFF.

The CDR3 protein is CASSQVLPSGGANEQFF. CDR3 in DNA: TGCGCCAGCAGCCAAGTTCTGCCGAGCGGGGGGGCCAATGAGCAGTTCTTC. This chain connects TRBV4-3 to TRBJ2-1; 10 nucleotides line up with TRBD2. There are 17 residues in the CDR3. V gave up 1 base and J gave up 6 bases; unmatched junction bases: 9. The germline V gene encodes CDR1 LGHNA and CDR2 YSLEER.

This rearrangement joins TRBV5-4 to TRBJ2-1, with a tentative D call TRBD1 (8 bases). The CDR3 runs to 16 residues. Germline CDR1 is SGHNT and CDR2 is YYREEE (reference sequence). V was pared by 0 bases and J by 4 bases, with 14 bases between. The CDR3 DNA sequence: TGTGCCAGCAGCTTGGGAGGGAGGGACAGGTACAATGAGCAGTTCTTC. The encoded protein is CASSLGGRDRYNEQFF.

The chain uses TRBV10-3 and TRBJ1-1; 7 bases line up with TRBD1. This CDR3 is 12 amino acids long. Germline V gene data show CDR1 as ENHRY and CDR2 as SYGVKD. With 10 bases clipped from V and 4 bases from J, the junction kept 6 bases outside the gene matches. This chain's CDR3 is CATTQGGTEAFF. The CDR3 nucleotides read TGTGCCACCACTCAGGGGGGCACTGAAGCTTTCTTT.

CDR3 amino acids: CASSPGITYEQYF. CDR3 DNA sequence: TGTGCCAGCAGTCCGGGGATCACCTACGAGCAGTACTTC. J is TRBJ2-7 and V is TRBV2, with a tentative D call TRBD2 (5 bases). CDR3 length: 13 amino acids. Germline V gene lookup returns CDR1 SNHLY and CDR2 FYNNEI. Trimming removed 5 bases at V and 2 bases at J, with 10 bases between.

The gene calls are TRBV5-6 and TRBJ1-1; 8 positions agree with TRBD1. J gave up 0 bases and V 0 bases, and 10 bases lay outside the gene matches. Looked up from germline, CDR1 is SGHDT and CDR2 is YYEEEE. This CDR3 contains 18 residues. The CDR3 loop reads CASSLARGQRVMNTEAFF. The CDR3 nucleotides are TGTGCCAGCAGCTTGGCCAGGGGGCAGAGGGTAATGAACACTGAAGCTTTCTTT.

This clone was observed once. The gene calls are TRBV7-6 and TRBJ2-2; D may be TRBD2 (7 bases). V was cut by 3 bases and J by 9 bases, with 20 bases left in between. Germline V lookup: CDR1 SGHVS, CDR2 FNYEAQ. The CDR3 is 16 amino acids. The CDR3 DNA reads TGTGCCAGCAGCTTCGGAGAGAGGGGGGGCCCGAGGGAGCTGTTTTTT. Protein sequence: CASSFGERGGPRELFF.

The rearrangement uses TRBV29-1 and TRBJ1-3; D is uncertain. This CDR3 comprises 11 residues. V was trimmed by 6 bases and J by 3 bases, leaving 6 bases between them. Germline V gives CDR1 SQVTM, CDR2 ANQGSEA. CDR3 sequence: CSVLSGNTIYF. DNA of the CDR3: TGCAGCGTCTTGAGTGGAAACACCATATATTTT.

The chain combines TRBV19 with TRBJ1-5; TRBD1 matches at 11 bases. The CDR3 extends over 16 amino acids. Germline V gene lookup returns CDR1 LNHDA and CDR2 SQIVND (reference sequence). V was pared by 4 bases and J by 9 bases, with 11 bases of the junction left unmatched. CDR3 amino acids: CASSTTGQGGLMPQHF. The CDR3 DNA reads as TGTGCCAGTAGTACTACGGGACAGGGGGGCCTCATGCCCCAGCATTTT.

The CDR3, as DNA: TGCGCCAGCGGAGCGAGTACCTACGAGCAGTACTTC. Its translation is CASGASTYEQYF. The chain carries TRBV5-1 and TRBJ2-5; unclear D gene. Near its end, the DNA agrees better with TRBJ2-7, so the J call may be wrong. The CDR3 consists of 12 residues. Germline CDR1 SGHRS, CDR2 YFSETQ.

The CDR3 nucleotides read TGTGCCAGCAGCCTTCCCCGGGGGTCTAACACTGAAGCTTTCTTT. Residues: CASSLPRGSNTEAFF. V gene TRBV5-4 combines with J gene TRBJ1-1; TRBD1 is a possible D gene (5 bases). The germline V and J ends were trimmed by 4 bases and 2 bases, with 15 bases remaining between them. From germline, CDR1 is SGHNT and CDR2 YYREEE (reference sequence). The CDR3 totals 15 residues.

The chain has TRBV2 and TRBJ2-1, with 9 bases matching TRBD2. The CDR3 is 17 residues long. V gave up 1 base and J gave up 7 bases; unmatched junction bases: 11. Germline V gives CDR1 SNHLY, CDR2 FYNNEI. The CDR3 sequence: CASSEGTGLAFRNEQFF. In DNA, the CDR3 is TGTGCCAGCAGTGAAGGCACGGGACTAGCCTTTCGGAATGAGCAGTTCTTC.

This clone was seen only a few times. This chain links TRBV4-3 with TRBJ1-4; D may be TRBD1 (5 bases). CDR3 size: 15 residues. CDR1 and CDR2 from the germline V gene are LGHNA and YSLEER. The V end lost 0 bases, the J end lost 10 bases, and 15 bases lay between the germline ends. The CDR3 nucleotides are TGCGCCAGCAGCCAAGATCTAGGAGGGGTAGCAAAACTGTTTTTT. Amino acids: CASSQDLGGVAKLFF.